Each of the 29 T cell receptor beta chains below was sequenced from the same sample in a study of shared clonotypes between healthy human individuals. The data were produced by immunoSEQ multiplex PCR, yet TCRdb's version contains in-frame clones alone and is incomplete. The repertoire consists of 800,000 to 950,000 clones, with roughly 96% occurring once and the leading ten covering under 0.3%. The naive CD8 subset, CD45RO-negative cells positively selected for CCR7, excluded terminally differentiated effector memory CD45RA+ cells. Input material: naive CD8+ T cells sorted from blood. These receptors were collected from a man in his thirties or forties in good health.

The chain recombines TRBV7-3 with TRBJ2-1, with TRBD2 matching over 10 bases. The CDR3 loop spans 15 amino acids. V was pared by 3 bases and J by 4 bases, with 3 bases of the junction left unmatched. CDR1 is SGHTA and CDR2 is FQGTGA in the germline V gene. Here the CDR3 reads CASSFQLAGYNEQFF. CDR3 sequence (DNA): TGTGCCAGCAGCTTCCAACTAGCGGGGTACAATGAGCAGTTCTTC.

The rearrangement uses TRBV10-1 and TRBJ2-1; D gene ambiguous. V lost 2 bases, J lost 3 bases, and 5 bases lay in between. The length of the CDR3 is 13 residues. Germline V gene data show CDR1 as WNHNN and CDR2 as SYGVQD (reference sequence). The CDR3 nucleotides are TGCGCCAGCAGTGAGACAAACTACAATGAGCAGTTCTTC. Translating gives CASSETNYNEQFF.

This rearrangement joins TRBV2 to TRBJ1-2, with a tentative D call TRBD1 (5 bases). With 7 bases removed from V and 5 bases from J, the gap between germline ends came to 11 bases. This CDR3 region has 12 residues. The germline V gene has CDR1 SNHLY and CDR2 FYNNEI. The CDR3 is CASIGRAYGYTF. The CDR3 nucleotides read TGTGCCAGCATCGGCAGGGCTTATGGCTACACCTTC.

The CDR3 coding sequence is TGCAGCGCTGGAGGTTTGGGGGAGGAGAGCCCGTATCGTTGGTGGACCCAGTACTTC. It yields the protein CSAGGLGEESPYRWWTQYF. The chain links TRBV29-1 to TRBJ2-5; D might be TRBD2 (6 bases). The V and J ends lost 7 bases and 7 bases respectively, with 37 bases between them. The germline CDR1 and CDR2 sequences are SQVTM and ANQGSEA. The CDR3 length is 19 residues. Supplemented by reference TRBV29-1 and TRBJ2-5, the full variable domain reads SAVISQKPSRDICQRGTSLTIQCQVDSQVTMMFWYRQQPGQSLTLIATANQGSEATYESGFVIDKFPISRPNLTFSTLTVSNMSPEDSSIYLCSAGGLGEESPYRWWTQYFGPGTRLLVL.

V is TRBV7-9 and J is TRBJ1-1; D call uncertain. Trimming stripped 1 base from V and 7 bases from J, with 10 bases between. This CDR3 is built from 13 residues. Germline assignment: CDR1 SEHNR and CDR2 FQNEAQ (reference sequence). The CDR3: CASSLVSGSEAFF. DNA for the CDR3: TGTGCCAGCAGCTTAGTGTCAGGAAGTGAAGCTTTCTTT.

CDR3 residues: CASILRGDTQYF. The CDR3 coding sequence is TGTGCCAGCATCCTTAGGGGAGATACGCAGTATTTT. The chain carries TRBV7-2 and TRBJ2-3; maybe TRBD1 (5 bases). The V gene lost 7 bases and the J gene lost 5 bases, with 10 bases spanning the gap. Germline-derived CDR1 and CDR2 are SGHTA and FQGNSA. This CDR3 has 12 amino acids.

A remark on this clone: The same CDR3 is also encoded by other DNA sequences in this sample. The gene calls are TRBV5-6 and TRBJ2-7, with TRBD1 identical over 7 bases. Per the germline V gene, CDR1 is SGHDT and CDR2 is YYEEEE. This CDR3 is built from 12 residues. Germline trimming cut 3 bases from V and 4 bases from J; bases unmatched to any gene: 1. The CDR3 spells CASSWTGYEQYF. CDR3 DNA: TGTGCCAGCAGCTGGACAGGTTACGAGCAGTACTTC.

The chain is built from TRBV18 and TRBJ2-2; 14 bases match TRBD2. Trimming took 5 bases from V and 0 from J; bases not matched to a gene: 5. Germline V gene sequence: CDR1 KGHSH, CDR2 LQKENI. The CDR3 has 18 amino acids. Here the CDR3 DNA reads TGTGCCAGCTCAGGGACTAGCGGGAGATACGCGAACACCGGGGAGCTGTTTTTT. This encodes CASSGTSGRYANTGELFF.

This chain uses TRBV4-3 with TRBJ2-7; D remains unclear. The CDR3 contains 15 residues. V was pared by 4 bases and J by 1 base, with 14 bases between. Germline CDR1 is LGHNA and CDR2 is YSLEER. Here the CDR3 DNA reads TGCGCCAGCAGCCCGTCAGGAGTCCCTTCCTACGAGCAGTACTTC. Its translation: CASSPSGVPSYEQYF.

The chain combines TRBV4-1 with TRBJ2-7, with 9 bases fitting TRBD2. The germline V gene has CDR1 MGHRA and CDR2 YSYEKL. With V trimmed by 3 bases and J by 2 bases, 8 bases remained unmatched. The length of the CDR3 is 16 residues. DNA of the CDR3: TGCGCCAGCAGCCAGGCTCTAGCGGGGAGGGCCTACGAGCAGTACTTC. Protein: CASSQALAGRAYEQYF.

The V gene is TRBV30, the J gene TRBJ1-1; no firm D call. This CDR3 contains 11 residues. With 0 bases removed from V and 7 bases from J, the gap between germline ends came to 6 bases. The V gene's germline CDR1 is GTSNPN and CDR2 SVGIG (reference sequence). The CDR3 region is CAWSVGHEAFF. DNA of the CDR3: TGTGCCTGGAGTGTAGGGCATGAAGCTTTCTTT. Full variable domain (remainder filled in from reference TRBV30 and TRBJ1-1): SQTIHQWPATLVQPVGSPLSLECTVEGTSNPNLYWYRQAAGRGLQLLFYSVGIGQISSEVPQNLSASRPQDRQFILSSKKLLLSDSGFYLCAWSVGHEAFFGQGTRLTVV.

This chain connects TRBV5-1 to TRBJ2-7; possible D gene TRBD1, 5 bases. Germline V gene lookup returns CDR1 SGHRS and CDR2 YFSETQ. The CDR3 length is 15 residues. V was cut by 0 bases and J by 6 bases, with 16 bases left in between. Here the CDR3 DNA reads TGCGCCAGCAGCTTGGTGGGGCTTGTAGGTGGCGAGCAGTACTTC. This translates into CASSLVGLVGGEQYF.

The chain links TRBV4-2 to TRBJ2-2; no firm D call. Trimming shortened V by 1 base and J by 1 base, and 7 bases separated the two germline ends. The germline gives CDR1 LGHNA, CDR2 YNFKEQ. The CDR3 covers 15 residues. The CDR3 region has the DNA TGTGCCAGCAGCCAAGTCGCGGTGAACACCGGGGAGCTGTTTTTT. This translates into CASSQVAVNTGELFF.

This clone was detected only once. V gene TRBV7-9 combines with J gene TRBJ2-1; no firm D call. The CDR3 is 12 amino acids. Trimming removed 0 bases from V and 12 bases from J, with 9 bases in between. Germline CDR1 reads SEHNR; CDR2 reads FQNEAQ (reference sequence). The CDR3 sequence: CASSLAAETQFF. The CDR3 DNA is TGTGCCAGCAGCTTAGCGGCCGAGACGCAGTTCTTC.

Note on this clone: Other DNA sequences of this sample code for an identical CDR3. The chain has TRBV27 and TRBJ2-7, with a tentative D call TRBD2 (6 bases). Looked up from germline, CDR1 is MNHEY and CDR2 is SMNVEV (reference sequence). V lost 3 bases, J lost 3 bases, and 12 bases lay in between. The CDR3 has 14 amino acids. CDR3 DNA: TGTGCCAGCAGTTTTGGGGGAGCGGGCTACGAGCAGTACTTC. It encodes CASSFGGAGYEQYF.

This chain links TRBV7-9 with TRBJ2-7; D gene ambiguous. CDR3 size: 14 residues. Trimming took 5 bases from V and 1 from J, leaving 12 bases between them. Germline CDR1 reads SEHNR; CDR2 reads FQNEAQ (reference sequence). The CDR3 region has the DNA TGTGCCAGCAGCACTCAGGAGTTATCCTACGAGCAGTACTTC. This sequence encodes CASSTQELSYEQYF. Together with reference TRBV7-9 and TRBJ2-7, the CDR3 gives the full variable domain: DTGVSQNPRHKITKRGQNVTFRCDPISEHNRLYWYRQTLGQGPEFLTYFQNEAQLEKSRLLSDRFSAERPKGSFSTLEIQRTEQGDSAMYLCASSTQELSYEQYFGPGTRLTVT.

The rearrangement links TRBV25-1 to TRBJ2-4; TRBD1 is a possible D gene (6 bases). Germline loops: CDR1 MGHDK, CDR2 SYGVNS. The V end lost 6 bases, the J end lost 6 bases, and 15 bases lay between the germline ends. The length of the CDR3 is 14 residues. The CDR3 coding sequence is TGTGCCAGCAGCCCCGGGACACCGACAAACATTCAGTACTTC. Translation gives CASSPGTPTNIQYF.

The rearrangement uses TRBV2 and TRBJ2-7; D gene uncertain. V dropped 3 bases and J dropped 5 bases, with 11 bases sitting between them. The CDR3 contains 13 residues. Germline V gene lookup returns CDR1 SNHLY and CDR2 FYNNEI. In DNA form, the CDR3 reads TGTGCCAGCAGTGAGGAAGGTATCGACGAGCAGTACTTC. Amino acids: CASSEEGIDEQYF.

The gene calls are TRBV28 and TRBJ2-1, with 9 bases lining up with TRBD1. The CDR3 length is 15 residues. The germline V gene encodes CDR1 MDHEN and CDR2 SYDVKM. Trimming cost V 3 bases and J 8 bases; bases outside gene matches: 8. The CDR3 region has the DNA TGTGCCAGCAGTTTGAGGGACAGGGTACTCGATGAGCAGTTCTTC. This gives the protein CASSLRDRVLDEQFF.

The chain has TRBV7-8 and TRBJ2-4, with TRBD1 matching 8 bases. The V gene's germline CDR1 is SGHVS and CDR2 FQNEAQ. V was clipped by 4 bases and J by 5 bases; unmatched bases: 4. The CDR3 consists of 14 residues. The CDR3 spells CASSSGTGENIQYF. The CDR3 DNA is TGTGCCAGCAGCTCAGGGACAGGCGAAAACATTCAGTACTTC.

The genes are TRBV7-9 and TRBJ2-7; TRBD1 matches 11 bases. The junction had 9 bases not matched to a gene; V was cut back by 2 bases and J by 6 bases. Germline CDR1 reads SEHNR; CDR2 reads FQNEAQ (reference sequence). CDR3 length: 16 amino acids. The DNA of the CDR3 is TGTGCCAGCAGCTTATCAGGACAGGGGGCTTGGGGCGAGCAGTACTTC. It specifies CASSLSGQGAWGEQYF.

The chain recombines TRBV7-2 with TRBJ2-1; TRBD2 agrees at 7 bases. Per the germline V gene, CDR1 is SGHTA and CDR2 is FQGNSA. The CDR3 is made up of 15 amino acids. Trimming at V came to 3 bases and at J to 9 bases, leaving 11 bases not matched to a gene. The chain's CDR3 is CASSFLAAPVPEQFF. CDR3 coding DNA: TGTGCCAGCAGCTTCCTAGCGGCCCCCGTGCCTGAGCAGTTCTTC.

This chain connects TRBV28 to TRBJ2-3; D remains unclear. V was shortened by 7 bases and J by 0 bases, with 5 bases between the two germline ends. CDR3 length: 12 residues. The germline V gene encodes CDR1 MDHEN and CDR2 SYDVKM. The CDR3 nucleotides read TGTGCCAGCACCGAAAGCACAGATACGCAGTATTTT. Encoded protein: CASTESTDTQYF.

This clone was seen just once. V and J are TRBV28 and TRBJ1-5; D ambiguous. V lost 6 bases to trimming and J lost 1 base, with 10 bases between them. CDR3 length equals 14 residues. Looked up from germline, CDR1 is MDHEN and CDR2 is SYDVKM. The DNA for the CDR3 is TGTGCCAGCAGCCCCGAGGTGAGCAATCAGCCCCAGCATTTT. Translation gives CASSPEVSNQPQHF.

The V and J genes are TRBV28 and TRBJ1-1; the D is unclear. Per the germline V gene, CDR1 is MDHEN and CDR2 is SYDVKM. V was cut by 4 bases and J by 7 bases, with 10 bases left in between. The CDR3 covers 12 residues. The CDR3 sequence is CASSSPSDEAFF. The CDR3 coding sequence is TGTGCCAGCAGTTCTCCATCCGATGAAGCTTTCTTT. Using reference TRBV28 and TRBJ1-1 for the parts outside the CDR3, the full variable domain is DVKVTQSSRYLVKRTGEKVFLECVQDMDHENMFWYRQDPGLGLRLIYFSYDVKMKEKGDIPEGYSVSREKKERFSLILESASTNQTSMYLCASSSPSDEAFFGQGTRLTVV.

The V call is TRBV5-4, the J call TRBJ2-5; no definite D call. The V gene lost 3 bases and the J gene lost 0 bases, with 9 bases spanning the gap. CDR1 is SGHNT, CDR2 YYREEE, per germline (reference sequence). The length of the CDR3 is 14 residues. As DNA, the CDR3 is TGTGCCAGCAGCTGGCAACAGTACCAAGAGACCCAGTACTTC. Translation gives CASSWQQYQETQYF.

This chain connects TRBV27 to TRBJ2-7; the match to TRBD1 covers 7 bases. The V segment lost 8 bases and the J segment 7 bases; nucleotides outside the gene matches: 11. Germline CDR1 reads MNHEY; CDR2 reads SMNVEV (reference sequence). The CDR3 consists of 13 residues. This CDR3 reads CASRGGPTLEQYF. In DNA, the CDR3 is TGTGCCAGCCGAGGGGGCCCTACCTTGGAGCAGTACTTC.

V usage is TRBV6-5 and J usage is TRBJ2-7; 7 bases are shared with TRBD2. The CDR3 spans 13 residues. J lost 2 bases, V lost 6 bases, and 4 bases had no gene match. CDR1 and CDR2 from the germline V gene are MNHEY and SVGAGI. The CDR3 reads CASSLAATYEQYF. DNA of the CDR3: TGTGCCAGCAGCCTAGCGGCTACCTACGAGCAGTACTTC.

The V gene is TRBV9, the J gene TRBJ2-5, with D perhaps matching TRBD1 or TRBD2 (6 bases each). Trimming removed 4 bases from V and 4 bases from J, with 20 bases in between. The length of the CDR3 is 16 residues. Looked up from germline, CDR1 is SGDLS and CDR2 is YYNGEE. The DNA of the CDR3 is TGTGCCAGCAGCTCACGGGGGCTAGCGTTAGGAGAGACCCAGTACTTC. Translating it yields CASSSRGLALGETQYF.